These 28 T cell receptor beta chains were all obtained from the same sample, sequenced in a study of T cell repertoires in cytomegalovirus infection. TCRdb redid the calling of the reads with MiXCR, one entry per CDR3 protein. Of around 530,000 distinct CDR3 sequences listed, 26% were seen once; the top ten hold 13%. Sequencing used PBMCs. The receptors originated from a human donor in good health (CMV status not recorded). Some clones in this sample may be carry-over from other donors' samples.

This clonotype was recorded a few times. V and J are TRBV12-3 or TRBV12-4 and TRBJ1-2, with TRBD1 matching over 7 bases. This CDR3 contains 13 residues. With 8 bases clipped from V and 4 bases from J, the junction kept 7 bases outside the gene matches. The CDR3: CASRQGDLYGYTF. In DNA, the CDR3 is TGTGCCAGCCGACAGGGCGACCTCTATGGCTACACCTTC.

The chain joins TRBV19 to TRBJ2-1, with TRBD2 matching over 7 bases. J lost 4 bases, V lost 6 bases, and 9 bases had no gene match. Germline lookup yields CDR1 LNHDA and CDR2 SQIVND (reference sequence). The CDR3 spans 15 residues. The CDR3 loop reads CASRSSGPRYNEQFF. The CDR3, as DNA: TGTGCCAGTAGGTCTAGCGGACCTAGATACAATGAGCAGTTCTTC.

The chain links TRBV7-9 to TRBJ1-4; 7 bases agree with TRBD1. CDR1 SEHNR and CDR2 FQNEAQ come from the germline V gene (reference sequence). The CDR3 has 12 residues. V shed 5 bases, J shed 12 bases, and the junction held 6 bases outside the gene matches. CDR3 in DNA: TGTGCCAGCAGCATGGACAGGCCGGAACTGTTTTTT. This sequence encodes CASSMDRPELFF. The variable domain in full, completed from reference TRBV7-9 and TRBJ1-4, reads DTGVSQNPRHKITKRGQNVTFRCDPISEHNRLYWYRQTLGQGPEFLTYFQNEAQLEKSRLLSDRFSAERPKGSFSTLEIQRTEQGDSAMYLCASSMDRPELFFGSGTQLSVL.

The chain links TRBV19 to TRBJ2-1; possibly TRBD2 for D (6 bases). The CDR3 runs 19 residues. The V end was cut by 4 bases, the J end by 0 bases, with 22 bases between. Germline CDR1 LNHDA, CDR2 SQIVND (reference sequence). The CDR3, as DNA: TGTGCCAGTAGTAGAGTCGCAGGATTACTAGCTACCTCCTACAATGAGCAGTTCTTC. Its translation is CASSRVAGLLATSYNEQFF. The full variable domain, its missing parts supplied by reference TRBV19 and TRBJ2-1, is DGGITQSPKYLFRKEGQNVTLSCEQNLNHDAMYWYRQDPGQGLRLIYYSQIVNDFQKGDIAEGYSVSREKKESFPLTVTSAQKNPTAFYLCASSRVAGLLATSYNEQFFGPGTRLTVL.

The J gene is TRBJ2-7, the V gene TRBV7-2; 8 bases map to TRBD1. Germline V gives CDR1 SGHTA, CDR2 FQGNSA. The CDR3 is 12 amino acids. The V gene end was trimmed by 4 bases and the J gene end by 6 bases; junction bases not matched to a gene: 2. The CDR3 sequence is CASSSTGVEQYF. DNA for the CDR3: TGTGCCAGCAGCTCGACAGGGGTCGAGCAGTACTTC.

The chain has TRBV12-3 or TRBV12-4 and TRBJ2-7; 14 nucleotides align to TRBD2. Unmatched junction bases numbered 4, after V lost 3 bases and J lost 9 bases. This CDR3 has 14 residues. The CDR3 DNA reads TGTGCCAGCAGTTTTCGACTAGCGGGAGGGATGCAGTACTTC. Encoded protein: CASSFRLAGGMQYF.

This clonotype was recorded a few times. The chain uses TRBV6-1 and TRBJ2-1; 12 nucleotides agree with TRBD2. The CDR3 runs 16 residues. J was trimmed by 11 bases and V by 3 bases; bases with no gene match: 11. The V gene's germline CDR1 is MNHNS and CDR2 SASEGT. CDR3 sequence: CASSEILAGGRDQQFF. As DNA, the CDR3 is TGTGCCAGCAGTGAGATACTAGCGGGAGGTAGAGACCAGCAGTTCTTC.

The chain joins TRBV7-9 to TRBJ2-7; 7 bases map to TRBD2. Germline values: CDR1 SEHNR, CDR2 FQNEAQ (reference sequence). The CDR3 length is 15 residues. This CDR3 is CASSPTSLPPYEQFV. CDR3 coding DNA: TGTGCCAGCAGCCCGACTAGCCTACCCCCCTACGAGCAGTTCGTC.

The chain is built from TRBV7-9 and TRBJ2-7, with D hard to call. Germline assignment: CDR1 SEHNR and CDR2 FQNEAQ (reference sequence). V was clipped by 2 bases and J by 6 bases, with 8 bases between them. The length of the CDR3 is 12 residues. This chain's CDR3 is CASSLTVSEQYF. The CDR3 nucleotides are TGTGCCAGCAGCTTAACGGTCTCCGAGCAGTACTTC.

The chain couples TRBV19 to TRBJ1-5; tentatively, D is TRBD1 (6 bases). The CDR3 length is 15 residues. Germline CDR1 and CDR2: LNHDA and SQIVND (reference sequence). The ends were cut back, 6 bases at V and 2 bases at J, with 14 bases in the middle. The CDR3: CASRNSGGGNQPQHF. The CDR3 bases are TGTGCCAGTAGGAACTCCGGGGGCGGCAATCAGCCCCAGCATTTT.

This clonotype was detected a few times. The CDR3, as DNA: TGTGCCAGCAGTCTCGGGGCAGGGGTGTACCAAGAGACCCAGTACTTC. Amino acids: CASSLGAGVYQETQYF. This rearrangement joins TRBV28 to TRBJ2-5; TRBD1 might be the D (6 bases). CDR1 and CDR2 (germline): MDHEN, SYDVKM. This CDR3 has 16 amino acids. V was pared by 5 bases and J by 0 bases, with 16 bases between.

This clonotype occurred many times. The chain carries TRBV7-2 and TRBJ2-3; 7 bases are a match to TRBD1. The germline V gene has CDR1 SGHTA and CDR2 FQGNSA. The CDR3 spans 14 residues. Trimming cost V 6 bases and J 4 bases; bases outside gene matches: 7. The CDR3 sequence: CASRPRQGADTQYF. The CDR3 nucleotides read TGTGCCAGCAGACCGAGACAGGGTGCAGATACGCAGTATTTT.

This clonotype was observed a handful of times. The chain carries TRBV5-6 and TRBJ1-4; D ambiguous. The V end lost 4 bases, the J end lost 5 bases, and 12 bases lay between the germline ends. The germline gives CDR1 SGHDT, CDR2 YYEEEE. The CDR3 contains 14 residues. The CDR3 nucleotides read TGTGCCAGCAGCACCGGCCGCGGGAATGAAAAACTGTTTTTT. It encodes CASSTGRGNEKLFF.

The CDR3, as DNA: TGCGCCAGCAGCCAAGAGACAGGGGGCTCGGAGACCCAGTACTTC. Protein product: CASSQETGGSETQYF. V and J are TRBV4-3 and TRBJ2-5; 10 positions match TRBD1. This CDR3 comprises 15 residues. Losses at the gene ends were 0 bases for V and 5 bases for J; bases not matched to a gene: 3. Germline V lookup: CDR1 LGHNA, CDR2 YSLEER.

The rearrangement uses TRBV30 and TRBJ2-2, with 7 bases that match TRBD2. The CDR3 consists of 14 residues. The germline V gene encodes CDR1 GTSNPN and CDR2 SVGIG (reference sequence). The CDR3, as DNA: TGTGCTTCTGATGCGGGAGCGAACACCGGGGAGCTGTTTTTT. As protein: CASDAGANTGELFF.

This clonotype was observed at least ten times. V and J are TRBV6-1 and TRBJ1-5, with D maybe TRBD1 (6 bases). CDR1 and CDR2 from the germline V gene are MNHNS and SASEGT. The V end was cut by 6 bases, the J end by 7 bases, with 19 bases between. The CDR3 is made up of 15 amino acids. This CDR3 is CASRYRQALGQPQHF. CDR3 nucleotides: TGTGCCAGCAGATACCGACAGGCCTTGGGGCAGCCCCAGCATTTT.

This clonotype turned up a few times. This sequence joins TRBV29-1 and TRBJ2-1, with 15 bases aligning to TRBD2. The germline V gene encodes CDR1 SQVTM and CDR2 ANQGSEA. V was pared by 5 bases and J by 9 bases, with 8 bases of the junction left unmatched. The CDR3 spans 15 residues. In DNA form, the CDR3 reads TGCAGCGTTCCCGGACTAGCGGGAGGGCCGTCTGAGCAGTTCTTC. Protein sequence: CSVPGLAGGPSEQFF.

This clonotype has ten or more counts. The chain has TRBV7-2 and TRBJ1-1; TRBD1 is a possible D gene (5 bases). The V gene lost 1 base and the J gene lost 7 bases, with 13 bases spanning the gap. Germline CDR1 SGHTA, CDR2 FQGNSA. The CDR3 totals 14 residues. CDR3 sequence: CASSLVGQGGEAFF. DNA of the CDR3: TGTGCCAGCAGCTTAGTCGGGCAGGGCGGTGAAGCTTTCTTT.

This clonotype was counted many times. In nucleotides, the CDR3 is TGTGCCAGCAGCTTGGGGAGATTAGCCAAAAACATTCAGTACTTC. Protein: CASSLGRLAKNIQYF. The rearrangement uses TRBV7-2 and TRBJ2-4, with a possible D match to TRBD2 (5 bases). The CDR3 consists of 15 residues. The germline V and J ends were trimmed by 3 bases and 0 bases, with 9 bases remaining between them. The germline V gene has CDR1 SGHTA and CDR2 FQGNSA.

The chain has TRBV7-2 and TRBJ2-5, with 7 bases lining up with TRBD2. Germline V gives CDR1 SGHTA, CDR2 FQGNSA. The CDR3 contains 16 residues. V shed 4 bases, J shed 3 bases, and the junction held 11 bases outside the gene matches. The CDR3 region is CASSSIVWLAEETQYF. The CDR3 nucleotides read TGTGCCAGCAGCTCCATAGTGTGGCTAGCGGAAGAGACCCAGTACTTC.

At least ten counts were recorded for this clonotype. The V and J genes are TRBV12-3 or TRBV12-4 and TRBJ1-2; 7 nucleotides match TRBD1. The CDR3 is 13 residues long. After removal of 5 bases from V and 5 bases from J, the junction contained 5 bases not matched to a gene. CDR3 sequence: CASSLQTGYGYTF. The CDR3 region has the DNA TGTGCCAGCAGTCTCCAGACAGGGTATGGCTACACCTTC.

There are a few counts of this clonotype. The chain combines TRBV29-1 with TRBJ2-7; D not resolved. Germline V CDR1 and CDR2: SQVTM, ANQGSEA. With 5 bases removed from V and 3 bases from J, the gap between germline ends came to 5 bases. The CDR3 length is 10 residues. The CDR3 here is CSVFHYEQYV. In DNA, the CDR3 is TGCAGCGTTTTCCACTACGAGCAGTACGTC.

The chain carries TRBV30 and TRBJ1-1; a weak D match, TRBD1 (5 bases). This CDR3 spans 13 amino acids. Deletions cut 3 bases from V and 2 bases from J, with 10 bases between. Germline V gives CDR1 GTSNPN, CDR2 SVGIG (reference sequence). DNA of the CDR3: TGTGCCTGGAGGAAGGGGTCAAACACTGAAGCTTTCTTT. As protein: CAWRKGSNTEAFF.

A few counts support this clonotype. V and J are TRBV11-2 and TRBJ2-2, with D perhaps TRBD1 or TRBD2 (7 bases each). The ends were cut back, 5 bases at V and 0 bases at J, with 13 bases in the middle. The germline gives CDR1 SGHAT, CDR2 FQNNGV. The CDR3 contains 16 residues. The CDR3 DNA follows: TGTGCCAGCAGCCAGGGGGACTACCCGAACACCGGGGAGCTGTTTTTT. This codes for CASSQGDYPNTGELFF.

The chain links TRBV7-2 to TRBJ2-1, with D possibly being TRBD2 (6 bases). The CDR3 loop spans 17 amino acids. Trimming took 4 bases from V and 3 from J, leaving 19 bases between them. The germline V gene has CDR1 SGHTA and CDR2 FQGNSA. In DNA form, the CDR3 reads TGTGCCAGCAGCTCCGACTCCTTAGCGGAAGTCTACAATGAGCAGTTCTTC. It translates to CASSSDSLAEVYNEQFF.

The chain has TRBV14 and TRBJ1-1; D might be TRBD1 (6 bases). CDR3 length: 15 residues. The V and J ends lost 4 bases and 3 bases respectively, with 15 bases between them. The germline V gene has CDR1 SGHDN and CDR2 FVKESK. The CDR3: CASSLVRGVYTEAFF. The CDR3 DNA follows: TGTGCCAGCAGCCTCGTAAGGGGGGTATACACTGAAGCTTTCTTT. Drawing the rest from reference TRBV14 and TRBJ1-1, the complete variable domain is EAGVTQFPSHSVIEKGQTVTLRCDPISGHDNLYWYRRVMGKEIKFLLHFVKESKQDESGMPNNRFLAERTGGTYSTLKVQPAELEDSGVYFCASSLVRGVYTEAFFGQGTRLTVV.

This clonotype was observed a handful of times. This sequence joins TRBV29-1 and TRBJ2-1; 11 bases agree with TRBD2. Trimming removed 7 bases from V and 8 bases from J; junction bases left unmatched: 7. The CDR3 contains 13 residues. Germline CDR1 is SQVTM and CDR2 is ANQGSEA. The CDR3 DNA sequence: TGCAGCGGAACTAGCGGGAGAATCGATGAGCAGTTCTTC. This translates into CSGTSGRIDEQFF.

This clonotype was found a few times. Here the CDR3 DNA reads TGTGCCACCTCCCCCGGGGTGGCTAATTCACCCCTCCACTTT. Translated, it gives CATSPGVANSPLHF. The V and J genes are TRBV5-4 and TRBJ1-6; D not certain. There are 14 residues in the CDR3. The germline CDR1 and CDR2 sequences are SGHNT and YYREEE (reference sequence). V was trimmed by 9 bases and J by 6 bases, leaving 16 bases between them.